The 16 T cell receptor beta chains given below trace back to one sample, sequenced in a study of early T cells in non-severe SARS-CoV-2 infection. TCRdb re-called the 5' RACE reads with MiXCR, one entry per CDR3 protein. This repertoire shows tens of thousands of distinct CDR3 sequences, about 16% found once; its top ten account for around 5.4%. The source material was whole blood. The receptors derive from an adult who was a healthcare worker with PCR-confirmed SARS-CoV-2 infection or an uninfected control (not recorded which).

V and J are TRBV5-1 and TRBJ2-3; D is perhaps TRBD1 or TRBD2 (5 bases each). The CDR3 consists of 14 residues. CDR1 SGHRS and CDR2 YFSETQ come from the germline V gene. V was cut by 1 base and J by 4 bases, with 10 bases left in between. CDR3 sequence: CASSLSGDADTQYF. The CDR3 nucleotides read TGCGCCAGCAGCTTGAGTGGGGACGCAGATACGCAGTATTTT.

This chain connects TRBV11-2 to TRBJ2-7; TRBD2 matches 13 bases. The germline V gene encodes CDR1 SGHAT and CDR2 FQNNGV. The CDR3 has 16 amino acids. With 1 base clipped from V and 0 bases from J, the junction kept 0 bases outside the gene matches. CDR3 in DNA: TGTGCCAGCAGCTTAGGGACTAGCGGGAGCTCCTACGAGCAGTACTTC. Amino acids: CASSLGTSGSSYEQYF.

In DNA form, the CDR3 reads TGCAGCGTCGTAGGGAACGCCGTCTCGGCTTTCTTT. It specifies CSVVGNAVSAFF. V usage is TRBV29-1 and J usage is TRBJ1-1; D ambiguous. V was clipped by 6 bases and J by 11 bases, with 19 bases between them. The CDR3 has 12 amino acids. Germline CDR1 is SQVTM and CDR2 is ANQGSEA.

CDR3 in DNA: TGCGCCAGCAGCTCCTCCGGGACAGGGTACAATGAGCAGTTCTTC. It encodes CASSSSGTGYNEQFF. The gene calls are TRBV5-1 and TRBJ2-1, with 9 bases lining up with TRBD1. Germline-derived CDR1 and CDR2 are SGHRS and YFSETQ. The CDR3 loop spans 15 amino acids. V trimming: 3 bases; J trimming: 4 bases; junction bases outside the gene matches: 5.

This clonotype was observed a handful of times. The V gene is TRBV7-7, the J gene TRBJ2-5; the D gene is possibly TRBD1 (6 bases). The CDR3 runs to 16 residues. Germline V gene sequence: CDR1 SSHAT, CDR2 FNYEAQ (reference sequence). Between the trimmed V and J ends, which lost 5 bases and 2 bases, there was a span of 18 bases. The CDR3 spells CASSPGTGQWQETQYF. CDR3 DNA sequence: TGTGCCAGCAGCCCAGGGACCGGACAGTGGCAAGAGACCCAGTACTTC.

This clonotype was observed a handful of times. The chain links TRBV12-3 or TRBV12-4 to TRBJ2-5, with D perhaps TRBD2 (7 bases). This CDR3 has 15 amino acids. With 7 bases removed from V and 8 bases from J, the gap between germline ends came to 23 bases. CDR3 bases: TGTGCCAGCAAGGAGGGGGGGCGGCCCCCCGAAACCCAGTACTTC. Its protein is CASKEGGRPPETQYF.

The chain carries TRBV29-1 and TRBJ2-1, with D perhaps assigned TRBD1 or TRBD2 (5 bases each). The germline gives CDR1 SQVTM, CDR2 ANQGSEA. Deletions cut 6 bases from V and 9 bases from J, with 12 bases between. The CDR3 extends over 11 amino acids. In DNA form, the CDR3 reads TGCAGCGTGGGCTGGGACGCTGAGCAGTTCTTC. Encoded protein: CSVGWDAEQFF.

This clonotype was counted only a few times. The chain joins TRBV4-1 to TRBJ1-5; D is undetermined. Germline V CDR1 and CDR2: MGHRA, YSYEKL. The CDR3 contains 15 residues. V dropped 0 bases and J dropped 4 bases, with 10 bases sitting between them. The CDR3 protein is CASSQDASANQPQHF. DNA for the CDR3: TGCGCCAGCAGCCAAGATGCGTCGGCAAATCAGCCCCAGCATTTT.

This clonotype showed up just a few times. The chain employs TRBV11-2 and TRBJ1-5, with D unclear. Trimming shortened V by 3 bases and J by 6 bases, and 9 bases separated the two germline ends. Germline CDR1 and CDR2: SGHAT and FQNNGV. The CDR3 runs 13 residues. In DNA form, the CDR3 reads TGTGCCAGCAGCTTTGGGGTTGGTCAGCCCCAGCATTTT. As protein: CASSFGVGQPQHF.

This clonotype was seen repeatedly, ten times or more. This CDR3 is CASSLWSGTGQYF. CDR3 DNA sequence: TGTGCCAGCAGTTTATGGAGCGGGACTGGGCAGTACTTC. The chain is built from TRBV28 and TRBJ2-7, with TRBD2 matching over 7 bases. With V trimmed by 0 bases and J by 9 bases, 5 bases remained unmatched. The CDR3 has 13 residues. The germline V gene has CDR1 MDHEN and CDR2 SYDVKM.

This clonotype came up a few times. V usage is TRBV28 and J usage is TRBJ1-6, with D hard to call. The CDR3 is made up of 12 amino acids. CDR1 MDHEN and CDR2 SYDVKM come from the germline V gene. V dropped 3 bases and J dropped 6 bases, with 3 bases sitting between them. Written as DNA, the CDR3 is TGTGCCAGCAGTTTGCTTAATTCACCCCTCCACTTT. Translated: CASSLLNSPLHF.

The chain recombines TRBV10-3 with TRBJ2-7; D remains unclear. This CDR3 has 13 amino acids. Germline-derived CDR1 and CDR2 are ENHRY and SYGVKD. V lost 3 bases to trimming and J lost 1 base, with 7 bases between them. The CDR3: CAISEGRSYEQYF. In DNA form, the CDR3 reads TGTGCCATCAGTGAAGGCAGATCCTACGAGCAGTACTTC.

The genes are TRBV29-1 and TRBJ1-3, with 7 bases that match TRBD1. The germline gives CDR1 SQVTM, CDR2 ANQGSEA. The CDR3 has 13 residues. Germline trimming cut 4 bases from V and 4 bases from J; bases unmatched to any gene: 4. CDR3 nucleotide sequence: TGCAGCGTTGGGGGGACAGCCGGAAACACCATATATTTT. It codes for CSVGGTAGNTIYF. Complete variable domain (other parts from reference TRBV29-1 and TRBJ1-3): SAVISQKPSRDICQRGTSLTIQCQVDSQVTMMFWYRQQPGQSLTLIATANQGSEATYESGFVIDKFPISRPNLTFSTLTVSNMSPEDSSIYLCSVGGTAGNTIYFGEGSWLTVV.

There are a few counts of this clonotype. V and J are TRBV20-1 and TRBJ1-5; no definite D call. Trimming shortened V by 5 bases and J by 4 bases, and 9 bases separated the two germline ends. In germline, CDR1 is DFQATT, CDR2 SNEGSKA (reference sequence). There are 12 residues in the CDR3. CDR3 nucleotide sequence: TGCAGTGCTGGAGGTCCAAATCAGCCCCAGCATTTT. This gives the protein CSAGGPNQPQHF.

This clonotype was observed a handful of times. The chain recombines TRBV6-5 with TRBJ2-5, with 8 bases matching TRBD2. The junction had 4 bases not matched to a gene; V was cut back by 0 bases and J by 7 bases. This CDR3 has 14 residues. Germline CDR1 reads MNHEY; CDR2 reads SVGAGI. The chain's CDR3 is CASSYSAGGVTQYF. CDR3 DNA sequence: TGTGCCAGCAGTTACTCGGCGGGAGGCGTGACCCAGTACTTC.

The rearrangement joins TRBV7-6 to TRBJ2-1; 13 bases match TRBD2. The trim removed 3 bases at V and 7 bases at J, leaving 6 bases unmatched. CDR3 size: 16 residues. Germline V gene data show CDR1 as SGHVS and CDR2 as FNYEAQ. The CDR3 DNA reads as TGTGCCAGCAGCTTGATTCCGGGACTAGCGGGAAATGAGCAGTTCTTC. The encoded protein is CASSLIPGLAGNEQFF.